The 4 T cell receptor beta chains below all came from one sample that was sequenced in a study of tissue T cells after allogeneic stem cell transplantation. Time point defined: mouse harvest day 14 after allogeneic transplant. Each mouse received 10^7 T-cell-depleted marrow cells plus 10^6 splenic CD5+ T cells by tail vein. Repertoires were generated with immunoSEQ multiplex PCR, while TCRdb's copy carries only in-frame clones and drops some. Of roughly 4,700 clones in the sample, about two fifths were seen once. The sequencing sample was made of gut tissue. The receptors were sampled from a female BALB/c mouse given C57BL/6 T cells with graft-versus-host disease after an allogeneic hematopoietic cell transplant.

In its sample, this clone ranks as medium-sized. Genes and germline come from the mouse. Read sequence stops 1 residue before the CDR3 end, and the germline J gene provides the missing end. The chain uses TRBV26 and TRBJ1-1; D gene ambiguous. Trimming removed 3 bases from V and 0 bases from J, with 8 bases in between. Germline loops: CDR1 KGHPV, CDR2 FQNQEV (reference sequence). This CDR3 has 14 residues. CDR3 bases read: TGTGCCAGCAGTCTCGTACAATCAAACACAGAAGTCTTC. It specifies CASSLVQSNTEVF. The full CDR3 protein reads CASSLVQSNTEVFF.

About this clone itself: The gene names given are mouse names. The sequenced part of the CDR3 DNA is TGTGCCAGCAGTATACGACTGGGGGGGCGCGCAGAAACGCTGTAT. Its protein is CASSIRLGGRAETLY. The entire CDR3 sequence reads CASSIRLGGRAETLYF. The chain is built from TRBV15 and TRBJ2-3; 12 bases map to TRBD2. From the germline J gene comes the end of the CDR3, since the read stops 1 residue before it. Losses at the gene ends were 5 bases for V and 3 bases for J; bases not matched to a gene: 6. CDR1 SGHND and CDR2 FRSKSL come from the germline V gene. This CDR3 has 16 amino acids.

In this sample, this clone turned up once. The listed genes are named as in mouse. The CDR3 goes on 1 residue after the read ends, and that part is filled in from the germline J gene. V and J are TRBV3 and TRBJ2-1; 9 bases are a match to TRBD2. V shed 8 bases, J shed 2 bases, and the junction held 1 base outside the gene matches. Germline CDR1 SNHLY, CDR2 FYNGKV (reference sequence). The CDR3 has 13 residues. The CDR3 DNA, read in part, is TGTGCCAGCGGGACTGGGCACTATGCTGAGCAGTTC. Translation: CASGTGHYAEQF. The full CDR3 sequence reads CASGTGHYAEQFF.

A remark on this clone: Gene names are mouse gene names. The sequence runs out 1 residue before the end of the CDR3; the remainder is reconstructed from the germline J gene. J is TRBJ1-4 and V is TRBV3; weak D call: TRBD1 (6 bases). This CDR3 spans 15 amino acids. Germline lookup yields CDR1 SNHLY and CDR2 FYNGKV (reference sequence). V lost 2 bases and J 3 bases, leaving 10 bases between the germline ends. CDR3 loop: CASSLLGGTNERLFF. The CDR3 bases that were read are TGTGCCAGCAGCTTATTAGGGGGGACCAACGAAAGATTATTT.